The T cell receptor (beta chain) described here comes from a study of multiple sclerosis patients with progressive multifocal leukoencephalopathy. Each PCR contained spiked synthetic TR CDR3 controls spanning every V-J pairing. TCRdb's copy holds only in-frame clones and misses some; the assay was immunoSEQ multiplex PCR. The table shows roughly 30,000 clones, with over 80% occurring only once. Documented time point: time of PML onset. PML in natalizumab-treated patients developed after between about 15 and 60 months of natalizumab therapy. Trimming cost V 5 bases and J 9 bases; bases outside gene matches: 5. This CDR3 has 14 amino acids. Germline-derived CDR1 and CDR2 are MDHEN and SYDVKM. In its sample, this clone was seen once.

The sample here was PBMCs, taken from a patient treated with natalizumab. The TCR comes from a woman aged 40 to 50 with progressive multifocal leukoencephalopathy. This chain connects TRBV28 to TRBJ1-6, with 9 bases fitting TRBD1. The CDR3 region is CASSMGQGGSPLHF. The CDR3 DNA sequence: TGTGCCAGCAGTATGGGACAGGGAGGTTCACCCCTCCACTTT. Together with reference TRBV28 and TRBJ1-6, the CDR3 gives the full variable domain: DVKVTQSSRYLVKRTGEKVFLECVQDMDHENMFWYRQDPGLGLRLIYFSYDVKMKEKGDIPEGYSVSREKKERFSLILESASTNQTSMYLCASSMGQGGSPLHFGNGTRLTVT.